In this sample, the clone carrying this T cell receptor beta chain turned up many times. What it binds is unknown. The record originates from a study of identical twins. Study-level results: Excess sharing by twins proved weaker in beta out-of-frame sequences. Out-of-frame alpha sequences shared between twins exhibited an excess of low generation probability. Insertions were reduced in abundant cord blood beta clonotypes but not in memory repertoires.

TCRdb re-derived calls from the 5' RACE reads in MiXCR, one entry per CDR3 protein. Of more than 250,000 distinct CDR3 sequences in the sample, about 8.9% were seen once. The J segment lost 1 base and the V segment lost 6 bases, leaving 4 bases of the junction unmatched. The CDR3 is 13 amino acids. Germline-derived CDR1 and CDR2 are SQVTM and ANQGSEA. These same data were also listed under a study on yellow fever vaccine responses in identical twins.

Sequenced input: memory (CD45RO+) T cells sorted from blood. J is TRBJ2-3 and V is TRBV29-1, with 7 bases that match TRBD1. This clonotype originated in a woman under 30 in good health. The CDR3 sequence is CSVGQVGTDTQYF. In DNA, the CDR3 is TGCAGCGTCGGACAGGTTGGCACAGATACGCAGTATTTT.